What follows are 23 T cell receptor beta chains derived from one specimen sequenced in a study of shared clonotypes between healthy human individuals. Using immunoSEQ multiplex PCR, the repertoire was profiled, and TCRdb retains in-frame clones only, with some absent. The sample has 2,100,000 or so clones, under 97% seen once; the top ten hold roughly 0.13%. Sequenced material: naive CD4+ T cells sorted from blood. Subset indicated: CD45RA+ positively selected. Receptor source: a man younger than 30 in good health.

On this clone: This sample also contains other DNA sequences that code for the same CDR3. This chain joins TRBV5-1 and TRBJ1-1, with 7 bases aligning to TRBD1. V lost 2 bases, J lost 1 base, and 2 bases stayed unmatched. CDR1 SGHRS and CDR2 YFSETQ come from the germline V gene. The CDR3 extends over 14 amino acids. The CDR3 protein is CASSFGTANTEAFF. Here the CDR3 DNA reads TGCGCCAGCAGCTTCGGGACAGCGAACACTGAAGCTTTCTTT.

CDR3 in amino acids: CAGTGGSKGNQPQHF. DNA for the CDR3: TGTGCCGGGACAGGGGGTTCCAAGGGCAATCAGCCCCAGCATTTT. The chain is built from TRBV28 and TRBJ1-5, with 11 bases identical to TRBD1. The length of the CDR3 is 15 residues. The V and J ends lost 11 bases and 2 bases, in that order; junction bases with no gene match: 8. The germline V gene encodes CDR1 MDHEN and CDR2 SYDVKM.

The CDR3 region has the DNA TGTGCCAGCAGTTTCCTCTTGGGGCCCTCTCAAGAGACCCAGTACTTC. Translating gives CASSFLLGPSQETQYF. J is TRBJ2-5 and V is TRBV6-5, with TRBD1 as a possible D gene (5 bases). In germline, CDR1 is MNHEY, CDR2 SVGAGI. The CDR3 is 16 residues long. V was clipped by 4 bases and J by 2 bases, with 17 bases between them.

The chain couples TRBV25-1 to TRBJ1-4; D unresolved. V was pared by 8 bases and J by 2 bases, with 9 bases between. CDR1 MGHDK and CDR2 SYGVNS come from the germline V gene. The CDR3 spans 13 residues. This CDR3 reads CASHDWTNEKLFF. CDR3 nucleotides: TGTGCCAGCCATGACTGGACTAATGAAAAACTGTTTTTT.

The CDR3 coding sequence is TGTGCCAGCAGCCGACAGGGGGCGGTTACTGAAGCTTTCTTT. Its protein is CASSRQGAVTEAFF. The chain has TRBV6-5 and TRBJ1-1; the match to TRBD1 covers 10 bases. Germline V gene lookup returns CDR1 MNHEY and CDR2 SVGAGI. V was pared by 6 bases and J by 5 bases, with 6 bases of the junction left unmatched. This CDR3 is 14 amino acids long.

The J gene is TRBJ2-4, the V gene TRBV10-3; 7 bases fit TRBD2. The trim removed 6 bases at V and 5 bases at J, leaving 10 bases unmatched. CDR1 is ENHRY, CDR2 SYGVKD, per germline. The CDR3 runs 15 residues. For the CDR3, the DNA is TGTGCCATCAGCGCCGCTGCTAGCGGTGAAAACATTCAGTACTTC. Its protein is CAISAAASGENIQYF.

A single count supports this clone. The chain joins TRBV5-1 to TRBJ1-2; possible D gene TRBD1, 5 bases. CDR1 and CDR2 (germline): SGHRS, YFSETQ. The germline V and J ends were trimmed by 4 bases and 11 bases, with 21 bases remaining between them. The CDR3 loop spans 14 amino acids. This CDR3 reads CASSDSRPDNIYTF. CDR3 DNA: TGCGCCAGCAGCGATTCCCGTCCGGACAACATTTACACCTTC.

This clone appeared once. V is TRBV6-5 and J is TRBJ1-4, with D hard to call. There are 13 residues in the CDR3. Per germline, CDR1 MNHEY and CDR2 SVGAGI. Trimming took 6 bases from V and 8 from J, leaving 13 bases between them. CDR3 sequence: CASSTNSGEKLFF. CDR3 nucleotide sequence: TGTGCCAGCAGCACAAATAGCGGGGAAAAACTGTTTTTT.

The rearrangement uses TRBV29-1 and TRBJ1-1, with 10 bases identical to TRBD1. V shed 6 bases, J shed 5 bases, and the junction held 6 bases outside the gene matches. CDR1 and CDR2 (germline): SQVTM, ANQGSEA. The CDR3 spans 13 residues. The CDR3, as DNA: TGCAGCGTAGACAGGGGGCTCGGTACTGAAGCTTTCTTT. Residues: CSVDRGLGTEAFF.

The rearrangement links TRBV19 to TRBJ2-7, with D perhaps TRBD1 (6 bases). Trimming cost V 3 bases and J 4 bases, with 19 bases left between them. CDR3 length: 16 amino acids. Germline V lookup: CDR1 LNHDA, CDR2 SQIVND (reference sequence). CDR3 bases: TGTGCCAGTAGTATTTCCGGTTGGGCAGGGGAGTACGAGCAGTACTTC. Its translation is CASSISGWAGEYEQYF.

A note on this clone: The same CDR3 can be traced to other DNA sequences in this sample. This chain connects TRBV2 to TRBJ1-5, with 9 bases fitting TRBD1. V shed 6 bases, J shed 1 base, and the junction held 4 bases outside the gene matches. The V gene's germline CDR1 is SNHLY and CDR2 FYNNEI. The CDR3 is made up of 15 amino acids. CDR3 amino acids: CASSPGTGSNQPQHF. The CDR3 nucleotides are TGTGCCAGCAGCCCCGGGACAGGGAGCAATCAGCCCCAGCATTTT.

The chain joins TRBV19 to TRBJ2-3; D is possibly TRBD1 or TRBD2 (5 bases each). V lost 4 bases and J 2 bases, leaving 16 bases between the germline ends. CDR1 and CDR2 from the germline V gene are LNHDA and SQIVND (reference sequence). The CDR3 is made up of 16 amino acids. The CDR3 region is CASSNTGAGSTDTQYF. The CDR3 nucleotides are TGTGCCAGTAGTAACACCGGGGCAGGATCCACAGATACGCAGTATTTT.

The V call is TRBV5-4, the J call TRBJ1-2; TRBD1 aligns across 7 bases. The ends lost 9 bases at V and 1 base at J; junction bases unmatched: 3. CDR1 and CDR2 from the germline V gene are SGHNT and YYREEE (reference sequence). This CDR3 has 12 residues. CDR3 sequence: CAIGQDNYGYTF. CDR3 DNA sequence: TGTGCCATTGGACAGGATAACTATGGCTACACCTTC.

The rearrangement joins TRBV7-2 to TRBJ2-7; the D is unclear. Trimming removed 4 bases from V and 4 bases from J, with 11 bases in between. This CDR3 spans 13 amino acids. Per germline, CDR1 SGHTA and CDR2 FQGNSA. CDR3 protein: CASSYPSSYEQYF. The CDR3 DNA follows: TGTGCCAGCAGCTACCCGTCCTCGTACGAGCAGTACTTC.

V usage is TRBV7-3 and J usage is TRBJ2-1, with D perhaps TRBD2 (6 bases). Germline V gives CDR1 SGHTA, CDR2 FQGTGA. Trimming took off 5 bases at V and 2 bases at J, with 13 bases between the two ends. The CDR3 spans 15 residues. CDR3 loop: CASSPGRGTYNEQFF. CDR3 sequence (DNA): TGTGCCAGCAGCCCCGGCCGGGGGACCTACAATGAGCAGTTCTTC.

Worth noting for this clone: The same CDR3 is also encoded by other DNA sequences in this sample. The chain employs TRBV5-1 and TRBJ2-3; 7 positions match TRBD1. The germline V gene has CDR1 SGHRS and CDR2 YFSETQ. Trimming removed 6 bases from V and 1 base from J; junction bases left unmatched: 2. This CDR3 spans 13 amino acids. The CDR3, as DNA: TGCGCCAGCACGCAGGGGGGCACAGATACGCAGTATTTT. It specifies CASTQGGTDTQYF. The full variable domain, completed using reference TRBV5-1 and TRBJ2-3, is KAGVTQTPRYLIKTRGQQVTLSCSPISGHRSVSWYQQTPGQGLQFLFEYFSETQRNKGNFPGRFSGRQFSNSRSEMNVSTLELGDSALYLCASTQGGTDTQYFGPGTRLTVL.

V gene TRBV6-5 combines with J gene TRBJ2-2, with a tentative D call TRBD2 (6 bases). The CDR3 contains 15 residues. Trimming pared 6 bases from V and 4 bases from J, leaving 15 bases between. CDR1 is MNHEY and CDR2 is SVGAGI in the germline V gene. The CDR3 coding sequence is TGTGCCAGCAGCCGCGGGACTCGAGGCACCGGGGAGCTGTTTTTT. Translated, it gives CASSRGTRGTGELFF.

About this clone itself: The same CDR3 also results from other DNA sequences found in this sample. The chain has TRBV20-1 and TRBJ2-1; unclear D gene. Trimming removed 4 bases at V and 6 bases at J, with 4 bases between. This CDR3 has 10 residues. Germline V gene sequence: CDR1 DFQATT, CDR2 SNEGSKA (reference sequence). CDR3: CSATINEQFF. The CDR3 DNA is TGCAGTGCTACTATCAATGAGCAGTTCTTC.

Worth noting for this clone: Other DNA sequences from this sample encode an identical CDR3 as well. The CDR3 DNA sequence: TGCGCCAGCAGCTTGGCTGGAGGTCAAGAGACCCAGTACTTC. It translates to CASSLAGGQETQYF. The chain has TRBV5-1 and TRBJ2-5; possibly TRBD2 for D (5 bases). The germline V gene encodes CDR1 SGHRS and CDR2 YFSETQ. There are 14 residues in the CDR3. The ends were cut back, 0 bases at V and 2 bases at J, with 8 bases in the middle. The full variable domain, with the rest looked up from reference TRBV5-1 and TRBJ2-5, is KAGVTQTPRYLIKTRGQQVTLSCSPISGHRSVSWYQQTPGQGLQFLFEYFSETQRNKGNFPGRFSGRQFSNSRSEMNVSTLELGDSALYLCASSLAGGQETQYFGPGTRLLVL.

V usage is TRBV28 and J usage is TRBJ1-2; TRBD1 matches at 8 bases. The J segment lost 5 bases and the V segment lost 6 bases, leaving 11 bases of the junction unmatched. This CDR3 has 15 residues. CDR1 and CDR2 from the germline V gene are MDHEN and SYDVKM. The DNA for the CDR3 is TGTGCCAGCAGCTCCCCAGGGACAGGATGGTATGGCTACACCTTC. This encodes CASSSPGTGWYGYTF.

This clone was detected only once. The DNA for the CDR3 is TGTGCCTGGAGACAGGGTACTAGAGAGACCCAGTACTTC. Translation gives CAWRQGTRETQYF. The J gene is TRBJ2-5, the V gene TRBV30; tentative D call: TRBD1 (6 bases). The CDR3 runs to 13 residues. Trimming removed 3 bases at V and 4 bases at J, with 12 bases between. Looked up from germline, CDR1 is GTSNPN and CDR2 is SVGIG (reference sequence).

The chain carries TRBV19 and TRBJ2-4; 7 nucleotides align to TRBD1. V shed 6 bases and J 3 bases; nucleotides not matched to a gene: 8. Germline CDR1 is LNHDA and CDR2 is SQIVND (reference sequence). The CDR3 loop spans 15 amino acids. This CDR3 reads CASSPGTARKNIQYF. The CDR3 DNA reads as TGTGCCAGTAGCCCCGGGACAGCGCGCAAAAACATTCAGTACTTC.

The table lists this clone with a count of one. The rearrangement uses TRBV5-1 and TRBJ2-2; D gene unclear. The CDR3 totals 11 residues. CDR1 SGHRS and CDR2 YFSETQ come from the germline V gene. V was clipped by 5 bases and J by 6 bases, with 5 bases between them. Written as DNA, the CDR3 is TGCGCCAGCAGAGAACCCGGGGAGCTGTTTTTT. Encoded protein: CASREPGELFF.